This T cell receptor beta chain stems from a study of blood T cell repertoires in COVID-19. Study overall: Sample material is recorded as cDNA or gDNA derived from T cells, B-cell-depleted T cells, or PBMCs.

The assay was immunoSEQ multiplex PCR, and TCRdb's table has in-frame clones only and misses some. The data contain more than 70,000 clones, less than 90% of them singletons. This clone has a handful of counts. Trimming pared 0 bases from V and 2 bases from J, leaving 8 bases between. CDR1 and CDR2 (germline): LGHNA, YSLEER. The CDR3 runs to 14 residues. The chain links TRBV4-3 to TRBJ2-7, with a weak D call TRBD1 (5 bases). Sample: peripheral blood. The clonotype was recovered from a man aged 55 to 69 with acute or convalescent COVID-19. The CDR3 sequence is CASSQDTGTYEQYF. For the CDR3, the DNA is TGCGCCAGCAGCCAAGATACAGGCACCTACGAGCAGTACTTC.